The 6 T cell receptor beta chains presented below share a single source sample, sequenced in a study of T cells in Graves' hyperthyroidism and ophthalmopathy (dated by TCRdb to about 2019). The protocol used for the library was multiplex PCR. Sequencer: Illumina HiSeq 2000. The TCR beta CDR3 regions were amplified from RNA transcripts. The first round of RT-PCR for the TCR CDR3 was performed with the HTBI primer set and the Qiagen OneStep RT-PCR kit. TCRdb handled the public reads itself, with Q25 trimming in fastp and clone calling in MiXCR, and kept productive beta chains. Under each unique CDR3 protein, matching rows form one entry showing the most common genes and DNA. For this sample the table gives a few hundred thousand distinct CDR3 sequences, of which around a sixth were detected only once. The top ten clonotypes cover approximately 7.5% of the sample. Sequenced material: blood. All receptors come from a woman aged 18-29 years with Graves' hyperthyroidism.

This clonotype was observed at least ten times. V is TRBV10-3 and J is TRBJ2-3; TRBD2 matches at 7 bases. CDR3 length: 14 residues. CDR1 ENHRY and CDR2 SYGVKD come from the germline V gene. V shed 8 bases, J shed 0 bases, and the junction held 5 bases outside the gene matches. For the CDR3, the DNA is TGTGCCATCGCCCGGGGGGTTAGCACAGATACGCAGTATTTT. As protein: CAIARGVSTDTQYF.

In its sample, this clonotype was seen many times. The genes are TRBV7-8 and TRBJ2-5; tentatively, D is TRBD2 (5 bases). Germline CDR1 and CDR2: SGHVS and FQNEAQ. V was shortened by 0 bases and J by 2 bases, with 10 bases between the two germline ends. This CDR3 has 15 residues. In DNA, the CDR3 is TGTGCCAGCAGCTTAGCATTTAGCGAACAAGAGACCCAGTACTTC. Its translation is CASSLAFSEQETQYF.

Many counts were recorded for this clonotype. V and J are TRBV2 and TRBJ1-6; D unresolved. This CDR3 contains 15 residues. From germline, CDR1 is SNHLY and CDR2 FYNNEI. V dropped 11 bases and J dropped 0 bases, with 14 bases sitting between them. The CDR3 coding sequence is TGTGCCTCAAGTGGCTCGAGCTCCTATAATTCACCCCTCCACTTT. It encodes CASSGSSSYNSPLHF.

There are many counts of this clonotype. V gene TRBV24-1 combines with J gene TRBJ2-1; 9 bases agree with TRBD2. The V segment lost 3 bases and the J segment 4 bases; nucleotides outside the gene matches: 6. Germline-derived CDR1 and CDR2 are KGHDR and SFDVKD. The CDR3 has 16 amino acids. The CDR3 reads CATSDPSGIRYNEQFF. The CDR3 DNA reads as TGTGCCACCAGTGATCCTAGCGGGATCCGGTACAATGAGCAGTTCTTC.

To note about this clonotype: A much larger clone differs by one base, so this may be a read error. The chain joins TRBV6-2 or TRBV6-3 to TRBJ2-7; TRBD2 matches at 12 bases. The J segment lost 4 bases and the V segment lost 6 bases, leaving 7 bases of the junction unmatched. Germline V CDR1 and CDR2: MNHEY, SVGEGT. The length of the CDR3 is 15 residues. The CDR3 sequence: CASSQRLAGEYEQYF. CDR3 nucleotide sequence: TGTGCCAGCAGCCAGAGACTAGCGGGGGAATACGAGCAGTACTTC.

The table lists this clonotype with many counts. V and J are TRBV19 and TRBJ2-7, with a tentative D call TRBD1 (5 bases). This CDR3 region has 15 residues. From germline, CDR1 is LNHDA and CDR2 SQIVND (reference sequence). V was clipped by 7 bases and J by 2 bases, with 18 bases between them. The CDR3 nucleotides are TGTGCCAGTAAAACGGACACCCTTAATACCTACGAGCAGTACTTC. Its translation: CASKTDTLNTYEQYF.